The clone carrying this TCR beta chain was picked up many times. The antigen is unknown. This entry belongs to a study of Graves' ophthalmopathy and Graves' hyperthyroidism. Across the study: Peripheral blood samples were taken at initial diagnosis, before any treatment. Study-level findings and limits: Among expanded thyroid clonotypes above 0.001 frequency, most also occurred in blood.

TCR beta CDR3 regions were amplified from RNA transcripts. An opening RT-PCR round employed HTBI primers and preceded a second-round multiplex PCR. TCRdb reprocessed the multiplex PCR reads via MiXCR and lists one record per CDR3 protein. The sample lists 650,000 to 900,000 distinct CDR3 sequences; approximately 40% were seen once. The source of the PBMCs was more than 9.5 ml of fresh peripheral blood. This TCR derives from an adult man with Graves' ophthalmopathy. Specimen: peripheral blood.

CDR3 amino acids: CATSDATRADGYTF. The CDR3 nucleotides are TGTGCCACCAGTGATGCCACGAGGGCGGATGGCTACACCTTC. The chain recombines TRBV24-1 with TRBJ1-2; D gene uncertain. There are 14 residues in the CDR3. CDR1 and CDR2 from the germline V gene are KGHDR and SFDVKD. Trimming removed 3 bases from V and 6 bases from J, with 13 bases in between.